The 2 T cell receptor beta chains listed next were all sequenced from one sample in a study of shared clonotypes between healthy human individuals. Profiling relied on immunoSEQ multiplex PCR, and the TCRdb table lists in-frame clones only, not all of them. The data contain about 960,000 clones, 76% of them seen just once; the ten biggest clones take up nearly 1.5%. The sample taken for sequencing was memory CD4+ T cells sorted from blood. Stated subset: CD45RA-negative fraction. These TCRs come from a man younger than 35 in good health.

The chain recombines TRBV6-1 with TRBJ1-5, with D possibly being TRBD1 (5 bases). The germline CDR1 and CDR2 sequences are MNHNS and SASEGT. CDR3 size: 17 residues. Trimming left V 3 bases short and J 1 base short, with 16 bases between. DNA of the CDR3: TGTGCCAGCAGTGATAGGGACGCTGGGGGAAGCAATCAGCCCCAGCATTTT. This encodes CASSDRDAGGSNQPQHF.

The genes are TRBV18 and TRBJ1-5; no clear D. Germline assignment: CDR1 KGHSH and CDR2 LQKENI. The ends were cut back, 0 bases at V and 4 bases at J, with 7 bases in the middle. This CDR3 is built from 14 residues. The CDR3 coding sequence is TGTGCCAGCTCACCACCCTGGGGAAATCAGCCCCAGCATTTT. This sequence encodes CASSPPWGNQPQHF.